This TCR beta chain was sequenced in a study of T cells in Graves' hyperthyroidism and ophthalmopathy (dated by TCRdb to the late 2010s). About the investigation overall: Peripheral blood samples were taken at the time of initial diagnosis, prior to any treatment. Following sampling, methimazole starting at 30 mg daily was given to hyperthyroidism patients, and high-dose intravenous methylprednisolone was given to ophthalmopathy patients. The roughly 100 discovery patients were randomly divided into training and test sets at a 7:3 ratio. TCR V-J signatures able to tell the groups apart were searched for in a discovery cohort of 95 or so patients, of whom over 40 had Graves' ophthalmopathy and 55 to 60 had stable Graves' hyperthyroidism. According to the paper, TCR Vbeta CDR3 sequencing was carried out on over 130 peripheral blood samples, which came from some 41 ophthalmopathy, 75 or so hyperthyroidism and about 17 progressor patients. Thyroid tissue and blood T-cell repertoires from about six Graves' hyperthyroidism patients were also compared in the study. Whether ophthalmopathy could be predicted prospectively was tested in an independent validation cohort made up of about 20 hyperthyroidism patients plus 17 patients who later progressed to ophthalmopathy. What the research found in general, with its limitations: Ophthalmopathy was separated from stable hyperthyroidism by a 13 V-J signature model, with around 90% sensitivity and roughly 81% specificity obtained in cross-validation and 80%/75% obtained in testing. In validation, progression to ophthalmopathy was predicted by the model with 70.59% sensitivity and 72.22% specificity, a median of roughly 6.4 months before onset. Sample size was not statistically predetermined, and blinding of investigators to group allocation was not performed. Most expanded thyroid clonotypes (frequency above 0.001) were also found in blood, which suggests that blood repertoires may mirror thyroid immune responses.

Stable Graves' hyperthyroidism was defined as no progression to ophthalmopathy during 18 months of follow-up. The hyperthyroidism patients were between 18 and 65 years old and newly diagnosed, with a disease duration of less than 2 months. The study excluded patients with uncontrolled infections, other autoimmune diseases, pregnancy or lactation. Diagnoses were established on the basis of clinical symptoms, serum thyroxine and TRAb, thyroid ultrasound, and orbital computed tomography. PBMCs were isolated from approximately 10 ml of fresh peripheral blood by Ficoll-Paque density gradient centrifugation. Total RNA was extracted using Trizol reagent, and RNA quality was assessed on an Agilent 2100 Bioanalyzer. As concerns this clonotype: The antigen this receptor binds is unknown. Per-nucleotide qualities are absent, and no much larger clonotype sits a single base away.

Cut back by 0 bases and 5 bases, the V and J ends lie 15 bases apart. The germline V gene encodes CDR1 SGHRS and CDR2 YFSETQ. The CDR3 holds 16 amino acids from the cysteine to the phenylalanine. Of the read, only the CDR3 DNA is kept; its 48 bases are in frame from base 1. The TCR beta CDR3 regions were amplified from RNA transcripts. For the first round of RT-PCR on the TCR CDR3, the HTBI primer set was used together with the Qiagen OneStep RT-PCR kit. A second multiplex PCR round built the libraries, followed by size selection and purification. The libraries were sequenced on an Illumina HiSeq2000 using paired-end 100 bp reads. In the paper's pipeline: Raw data were processed with SOAPnuke, discarding reads with adapters, uncalled bases, mean Phred below 15, or no exact constant-primer or identifier match. High-quality paired reads were merged with COPE v1.2.5, and unique nucleotide sequences were defined as clonotypes. MiTCR v1.1 was used to align the clonotypes against IMGT TRBV, TRBD and TRBJ reference segments. Analysis was restricted to V-J combinations with a frequency above 0.0001, which covered about 99% of repertoires. A TCS score was defined as the ratio between F50 (clonal expansion) and ExV (chaos), using BLOSUM62-based TCRdist between CDR3 peptides within each V-J. Welch's t-statistics and random forest reduced around 510 V-J features to under 15, which were used in a naive Bayes classifier (R e1071). Clones were called with MiXCR by TCRdb after fastp trimmed the public reads at Q25, and only in-frame beta chains were retained. Rows are combined by CDR3 protein, so each entry shows the most common genes and DNA. TCRdb's processing, not the study's, gives the V and J calls here. This sample lists roughly 630,000 distinct CDR3 sequences; less than 20% were detected once. The ten largest clones capture about 7% of the sample.

This clonotype was sampled from a young woman with Graves' hyperthyroidism. In this chain, TRBV5-1 is recombined with TRBJ2-4; a tentative D call is TRBD2 (6 bases match). Specimen: blood. The DNA sequence is as follows: TGCGCCAGCAGCTTGGGGGCGGGAACACCCGAAAACATTCAGTACTTC. It codes for CASSLGAGTPENIQYF. Full variable domain (CDR3 extended with the reference TRBV5-1 and TRBJ2-4 proteins): KAGVTQTPRYLIKTRGQQVTLSCSPISGHRSVSWYQQTPGQGLQFLFEYFSETQRNKGNFPGRFSGRQFSNSRSEMNVSTLELGDSALYLCASSLGAGTPENIQYFGAGTRLSVL.